The text below deals with one T cell receptor beta chain. Some clones are missing from TCRdb's copy, which holds only in-frame ones; the method was immunoSEQ multiplex PCR. The sample has some 83,000 clones, around 89% seen once. These data are taken from a study of T cell responses to AZD1222 COVID-19 vaccine. CDR3 length: 14 residues. From germline, CDR1 is SGHRS and CDR2 YFSETQ. V was trimmed by 5 bases and J by 2 bases, leaving 12 bases between them. The TCR originated in an adult who received the AZD1222 COVID-19 vaccine. The chain has TRBV5-1 and TRBJ2-3; possible D gene TRBD2, 5 bases. This sample comprised peripheral blood, obtained 28 days after the second AZD1222 dose. CDR3 nucleotide sequence: TGCGCCAGCAGATCCCAGCGGTACACAGATACGCAGTATTTT. It translates to CASRSQRYTDTQYF.